The present T cell receptor (beta chain) was sequenced within a study of CD8+ T cells in alopecia areata. Study-wide results and limits: Elevated clonality characterized lesional scalp relative to normal scalp, particularly in alopecia totalis/universalis. In scalp samples, resident alphabeta T cells of normal skin are also sequenced.

For this clone: Its antigen is not identified.

Peripheral blood, together with lesional scalp punch biopsies, was collected from alopecia areata patients. Investigators isolated RNA and reverse transcribed it into cDNA to act as the sequencing template. Generated by immunoSEQ multiplex PCR, the TCRdb table keeps only in-frame clones and is missing some. The sample carries approximately 12,000 clones, roughly 55% recorded once. V was shortened by 3 bases and J by 0 bases, with 7 bases between the two germline ends. Germline V gives CDR1 MNHNS, CDR2 SASEGT. CDR3 length equals 14 residues. The sequence derives from a human donor with alopecia areata. Sequencing input: skin. The rearrangement links TRBV6-1 to TRBJ2-3; D is uncertain. CDR3 sequence reads: CASSDYYSTDTQYF. The CDR3 nucleotides read TGTGCCAGCAGTGACTATTATAGCACAGATACGCAGTATTTT.